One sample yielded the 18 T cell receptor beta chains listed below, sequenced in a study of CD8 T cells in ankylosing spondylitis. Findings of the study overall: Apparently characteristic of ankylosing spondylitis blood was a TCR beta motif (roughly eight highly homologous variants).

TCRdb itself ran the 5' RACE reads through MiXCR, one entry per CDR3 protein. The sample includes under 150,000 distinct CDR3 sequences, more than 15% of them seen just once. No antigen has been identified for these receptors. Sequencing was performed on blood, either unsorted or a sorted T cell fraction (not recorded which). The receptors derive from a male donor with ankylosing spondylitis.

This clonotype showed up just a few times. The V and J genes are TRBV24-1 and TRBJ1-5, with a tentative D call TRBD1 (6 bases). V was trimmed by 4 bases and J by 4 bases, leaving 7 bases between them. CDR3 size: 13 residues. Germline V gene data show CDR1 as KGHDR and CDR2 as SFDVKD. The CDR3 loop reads CATSEQGNQPQHF. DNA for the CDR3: TGTGCCACCAGTGAGCAGGGGAATCAGCCCCAGCATTTT.

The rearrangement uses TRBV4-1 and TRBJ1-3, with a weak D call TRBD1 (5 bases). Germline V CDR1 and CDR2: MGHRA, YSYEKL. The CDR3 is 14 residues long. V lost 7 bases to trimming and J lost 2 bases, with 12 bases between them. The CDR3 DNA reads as TGCGCCAGCACGCCCGGGACGGCTGGAAACACCATATATTTT. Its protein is CASTPGTAGNTIYF.

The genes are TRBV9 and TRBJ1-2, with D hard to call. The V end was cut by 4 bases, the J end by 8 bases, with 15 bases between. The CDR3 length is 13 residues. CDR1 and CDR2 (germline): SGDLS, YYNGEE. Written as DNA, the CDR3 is TGTGCCAGCAGCCCGGACGGCGTCCGGGGCTACACCTTC. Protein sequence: CASSPDGVRGYTF.

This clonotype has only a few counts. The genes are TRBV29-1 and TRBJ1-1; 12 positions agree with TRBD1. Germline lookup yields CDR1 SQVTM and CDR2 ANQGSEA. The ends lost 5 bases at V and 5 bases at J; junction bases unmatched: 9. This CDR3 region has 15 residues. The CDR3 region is CSVSPGQGAQTEAFF. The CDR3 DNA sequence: TGCAGCGTTTCTCCGGGACAGGGGGCTCAGACTGAAGCTTTCTTT.

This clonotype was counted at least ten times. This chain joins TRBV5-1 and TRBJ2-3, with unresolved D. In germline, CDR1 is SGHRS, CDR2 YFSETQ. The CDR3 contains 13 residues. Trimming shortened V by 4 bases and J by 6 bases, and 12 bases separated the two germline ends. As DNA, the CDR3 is TGCGCCAGCAGCGCCGGTCTAGAGGATACGCAGTATTTT. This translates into CASSAGLEDTQYF.

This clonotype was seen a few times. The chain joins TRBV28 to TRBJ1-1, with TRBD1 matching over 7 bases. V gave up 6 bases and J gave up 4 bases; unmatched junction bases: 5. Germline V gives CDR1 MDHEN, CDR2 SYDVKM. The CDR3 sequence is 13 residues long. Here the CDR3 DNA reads TGTGCCAGCAGGTCGACAGGGCCCACTGAAGCTTTCTTT. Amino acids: CASRSTGPTEAFF.

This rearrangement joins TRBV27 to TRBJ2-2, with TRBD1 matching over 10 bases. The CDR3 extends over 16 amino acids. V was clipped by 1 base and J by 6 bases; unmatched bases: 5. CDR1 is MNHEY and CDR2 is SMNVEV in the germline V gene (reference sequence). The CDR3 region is CASSLFAGQGAGELFF. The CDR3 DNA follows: TGTGCCAGCAGTTTATTTGCCGGACAGGGGGCCGGGGAGCTGTTTTTT.

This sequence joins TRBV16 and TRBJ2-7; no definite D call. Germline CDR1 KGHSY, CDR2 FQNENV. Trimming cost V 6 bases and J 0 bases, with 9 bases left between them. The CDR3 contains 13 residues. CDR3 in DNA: TGTGCCAGCAGTCGAATATCCTCCTACGAGCAGTACTTC. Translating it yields CASSRISSYEQYF. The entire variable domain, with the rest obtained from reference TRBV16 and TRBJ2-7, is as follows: GEEVAQTPKHLVRGEGQKAKLYCAPIKGHSYVFWYQQVLKNEFKFLISFQNENVFDETGMPKERFSAKCLPNSPCSLEIQATKLEDSAVYFCASSRISSYEQYFGPGTRLTVT.

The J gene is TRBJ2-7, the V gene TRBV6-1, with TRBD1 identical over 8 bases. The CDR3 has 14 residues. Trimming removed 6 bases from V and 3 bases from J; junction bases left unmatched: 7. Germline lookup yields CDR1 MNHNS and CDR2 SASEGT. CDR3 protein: CASSRTGKLYEQYF. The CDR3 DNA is TGTGCCAGCAGCCGGACAGGGAAGCTCTACGAGCAGTACTTC.

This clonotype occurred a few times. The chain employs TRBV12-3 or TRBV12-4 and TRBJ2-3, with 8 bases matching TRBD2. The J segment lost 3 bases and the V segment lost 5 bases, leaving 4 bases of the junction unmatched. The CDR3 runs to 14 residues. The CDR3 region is CASSASGPTDTQYF. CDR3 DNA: TGTGCCAGCAGTGCTAGCGGGCCGACAGATACGCAGTATTTT.

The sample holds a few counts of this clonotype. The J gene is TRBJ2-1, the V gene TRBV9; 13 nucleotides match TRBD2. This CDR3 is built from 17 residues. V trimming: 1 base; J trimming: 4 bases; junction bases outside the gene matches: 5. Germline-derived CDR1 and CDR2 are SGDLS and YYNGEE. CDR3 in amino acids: CASSVRGLAGVYNEQFF. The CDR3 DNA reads TGTGCCAGCAGCGTAAGAGGACTAGCGGGAGTATACAATGAGCAGTTCTTC.

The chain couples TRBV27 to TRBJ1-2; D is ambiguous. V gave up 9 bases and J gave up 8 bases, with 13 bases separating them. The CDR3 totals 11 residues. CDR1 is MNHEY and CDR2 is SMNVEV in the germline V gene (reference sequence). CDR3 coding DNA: TGTGCCAGTGGACGTACTATGGGCTACACCTTC. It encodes CASGRTMGYTF.

The DNA for the CDR3 is TGTGCCAGCAGCTTAGGGGTCTGGGGGGACAAACCCACAGATACGCAGTATTTT. Protein product: CASSLGVWGDKPTDTQYF. The V gene is TRBV7-8, the J gene TRBJ2-3, with D perhaps TRBD1 or TRBD2 (6 bases each). CDR1 and CDR2 from the germline V gene are SGHVS and FQNEAQ. The germline V and J ends were trimmed by 1 base and 2 bases, with 19 bases remaining between them. The CDR3 extends over 18 amino acids.

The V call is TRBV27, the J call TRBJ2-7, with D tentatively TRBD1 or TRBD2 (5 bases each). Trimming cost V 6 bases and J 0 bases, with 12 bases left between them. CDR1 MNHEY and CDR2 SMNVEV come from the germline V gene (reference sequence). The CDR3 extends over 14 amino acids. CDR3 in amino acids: CASSKLGGSYEQYF. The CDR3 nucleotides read TGTGCCAGCAGCAAACTTGGGGGCTCCTACGAGCAGTACTTC.

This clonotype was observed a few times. The chain's CDR3 is CSVVGGQGKGETQYF. Written as DNA, the CDR3 is TGCAGCGTGGTTGGGGGACAGGGGAAGGGGGAGACCCAGTACTTC. The chain is built from TRBV29-1 and TRBJ2-5, with 10 bases identical to TRBD1. The germline gives CDR1 SQVTM, CDR2 ANQGSEA. The CDR3 is made up of 15 amino acids. J lost 5 bases, V lost 6 bases, and 12 bases had no gene match.

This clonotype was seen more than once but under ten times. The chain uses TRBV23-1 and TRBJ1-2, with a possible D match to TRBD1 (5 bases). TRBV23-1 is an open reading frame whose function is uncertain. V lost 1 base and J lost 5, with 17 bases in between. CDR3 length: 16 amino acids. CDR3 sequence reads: CASSQYRPGRVYGYTF. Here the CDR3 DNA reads TGCGCCAGCAGTCAATACCGGCCAGGGAGGGTTTATGGCTACACCTTC.

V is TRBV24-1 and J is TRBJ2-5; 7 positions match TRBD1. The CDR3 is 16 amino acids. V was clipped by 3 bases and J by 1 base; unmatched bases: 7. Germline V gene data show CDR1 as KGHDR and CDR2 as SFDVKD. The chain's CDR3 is CATSDPSGDSQETQYF. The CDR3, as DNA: TGTGCCACCAGTGATCCATCTGGGGACAGCCAAGAGACCCAGTACTTC.

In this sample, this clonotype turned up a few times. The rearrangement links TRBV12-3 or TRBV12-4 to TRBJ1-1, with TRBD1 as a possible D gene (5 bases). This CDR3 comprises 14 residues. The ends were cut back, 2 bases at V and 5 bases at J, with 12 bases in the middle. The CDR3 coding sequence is TGTGCCAGCAGTTTAAATGGGGACCAGACTGAAGCTTTCTTT. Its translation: CASSLNGDQTEAFF.